These 9 T cell receptor beta chains were all obtained from the same sample, sequenced in a study of cytomegalovirus exposure and HLA in healthy donors. Primers included in the PCR were 60 Vbeta and 13 Jbeta primers. Here immunoSEQ multiplex PCR was the method, and the copy in TCRdb shows in-frame clones only, minus some. This table has almost 80,000 clones, approximately 61% appearing once. The sample was PBMCs. The receptors derive from a woman aged 45 to 65 in good health and CMV-seropositive.

The chain links TRBV2 to TRBJ2-7; D possibly corresponds to TRBD1 (5 bases). Germline CDR1 is SNHLY and CDR2 is FYNNEI. The CDR3 sequence is 12 residues long. The V end was cut by 6 bases, the J end by 0 bases, with 6 bases between. The DNA for the CDR3 is TGTGCCAGCAGGGACACCTCCTACGAGCAGTACTTC. Amino acid sequence: CASRDTSYEQYF.

The J gene is TRBJ2-7, the V gene TRBV18; possible D gene TRBD1, 6 bases. The CDR3 runs 15 residues. Trimming pared 6 bases from V and 3 bases from J, leaving 18 bases between. From germline, CDR1 is KGHSH and CDR2 LQKENI. Written as DNA, the CDR3 is TGTGCCAGCTCGCAAACTACAGGGCAGGACTACGAGCAGTACTTC. It is translated as CASSQTTGQDYEQYF.

A few counts support this clone. The rearrangement links TRBV15 to TRBJ2-1; 11 nucleotides agree with TRBD1. This CDR3 contains 17 residues. Trimming removed 5 bases from V and 8 bases from J; junction bases left unmatched: 14. CDR1 is LNHNV and CDR2 is YYDKDF in the germline V gene (reference sequence). CDR3 sequence reads: CATSGGVGTGGRDEQFF. In DNA form, the CDR3 reads TGTGCCACCAGCGGCGGCGTGGGGACAGGGGGGAGGGATGAGCAGTTCTTC. Looking up the rest from reference TRBV15 and TRBJ2-1 gives the full variable domain: DAMVIQNPRYQVTQFGKPVTLSCSQTLNHNVMYWYQQKSSQAPKLLFHYYDKDFNNEADTPDNFQSRRPNTSFCFLDIRSPGLGDTAMYLCATSGGVGTGGRDEQFFGPGTRLTVL.

The chain links TRBV10-2 to TRBJ1-2, with TRBD1 matching over 8 bases. This CDR3 comprises 15 residues. J lost 8 bases, V lost 2 bases, and 10 bases had no gene match. Germline-derived CDR1 and CDR2 are WSHSY and SAAADI. CDR3 in DNA: TGCGCCAGCAGTGAGCCTTCCCAGGGGGCGCGGGGCTACACCTTC. This gives the protein CASSEPSQGARGYTF.

The rearrangement links TRBV5-1 to TRBJ1-4; D uncertain. This CDR3 is 16 amino acids long. V was clipped by 0 bases and J by 8 bases, with 17 bases between them. The germline CDR1 and CDR2 sequences are SGHRS and YFSETQ. The CDR3 protein is CASSLVAGPFREKLFF. The CDR3, as DNA: TGCGCCAGCAGCTTGGTGGCAGGTCCGTTTCGGGAAAAACTGTTTTTT.

The gene calls are TRBV6-4 and TRBJ2-3, with a tentative D call TRBD1 (5 bases). V dropped 5 bases and J dropped 2 bases, with 11 bases sitting between them. There are 14 residues in the CDR3. Per germline, CDR1 MRHNA and CDR2 SNTAGT. In nucleotides, the CDR3 is TGTGCCAGCAGTCTGGACACAGACACAGATACGCAGTATTTT. Translation: CASSLDTDTDTQYF.

This CDR3 reads CANLEEGADEQFF. The DNA of the CDR3 is TGTGCCAACCTAGAAGAGGGGGCGGATGAGCAGTTCTTC. The gene calls are TRBV2 and TRBJ2-1; TRBD1 matches 7 bases. The CDR3 covers 13 residues. V lost 10 bases to trimming and J lost 8 bases; unmatched junction nucleotides: 11. The germline V gene encodes CDR1 SNHLY and CDR2 FYNNEI.

This clone was observed a few times. CDR3 DNA: TGTGCCAGCAGTGAAGTTGCGTCGCCCCAGCATTTT. Translated, it gives CASSEVASPQHF. J is TRBJ1-5 and V is TRBV6-1; D unclear. V was clipped by 1 base and J by 9 bases, with 7 bases between them. There are 12 residues in the CDR3. Germline V CDR1 and CDR2: MNHNS, SASEGT.

J is TRBJ2-2 and V is TRBV7-3; perhaps TRBD2 as D (5 bases). The CDR3 has 15 residues. The germline gives CDR1 SGHTA, CDR2 FQGTGA. V was shortened by 2 bases and J by 4 bases, with 11 bases between the two germline ends. The CDR3 protein is CASSLDLASTGELFF. DNA for the CDR3: TGTGCCAGCAGCTTAGATCTAGCTTCCACCGGGGAGCTGTTTTTT.